This TCR beta chain was profiled in a study of monozygotic twins with inflammatory bowel disease. Study results and caveats: Researchers reported no repertoire similarity difference between concordant and discordant twins, possibly from limited power.

TCRdb processed the 5' RACE reads again and assigns one entry to each CDR3 protein, with no DNA. The sample has about 160,000 distinct CDR3 sequences; the top ten hold less than 7.5%. A remark on this clonotype: Its target is not known.

CDR1 is SGHRS, CDR2 YFSETQ, per germline. The length of the CDR3 is 14 residues. The source is a human donor with ulcerative colitis or Crohn's disease, or a healthy co-twin of an affected twin (not recorded which). Sequences were obtained from blood. The chain recombines TRBV5-1 with TRBJ2-5; TCRdb's assignment of TRBD2 cannot be checked, as there is no DNA. The CDR3 is CASSPGLGRETQYF.